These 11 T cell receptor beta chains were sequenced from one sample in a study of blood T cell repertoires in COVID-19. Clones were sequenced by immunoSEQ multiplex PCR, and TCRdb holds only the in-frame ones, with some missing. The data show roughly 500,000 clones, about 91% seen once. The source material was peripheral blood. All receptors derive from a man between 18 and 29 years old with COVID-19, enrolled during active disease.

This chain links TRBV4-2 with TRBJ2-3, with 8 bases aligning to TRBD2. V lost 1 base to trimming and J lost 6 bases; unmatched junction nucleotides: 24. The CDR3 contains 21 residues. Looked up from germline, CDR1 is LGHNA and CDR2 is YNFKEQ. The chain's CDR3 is CASSQVRISVREGRTGDTQYF. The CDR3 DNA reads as TGTGCCAGCAGCCAAGTTCGGATATCGGTCCGGGAGGGCCGAACCGGGGATACGCAGTATTTT.

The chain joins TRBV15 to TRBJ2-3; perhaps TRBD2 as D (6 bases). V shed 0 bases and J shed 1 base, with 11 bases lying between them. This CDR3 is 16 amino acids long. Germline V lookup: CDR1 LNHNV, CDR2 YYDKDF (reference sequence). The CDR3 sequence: CATSRETGVGTDTQYF. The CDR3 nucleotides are TGTGCCACCAGCAGAGAGACGGGAGTGGGCACAGATACGCAGTATTTT. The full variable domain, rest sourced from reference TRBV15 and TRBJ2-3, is DAMVIQNPRYQVTQFGKPVTLSCSQTLNHNVMYWYQQKSSQAPKLLFHYYDKDFNNEADTPDNFQSRRPNTSFCFLDIRSPGLGDTAMYLCATSRETGVGTDTQYFGPGTRLTVL.

Here the CDR3 reads CASSIWGGYSGNQPQHF. As DNA, the CDR3 is TGTGCCAGTAGTATCTGGGGGGGCTATAGCGGCAATCAGCCCCAGCATTTT. The V call is TRBV19, the J call TRBJ1-5, with D possibly matching TRBD1 (6 bases). Trimming removed 3 bases at V and 2 bases at J, with 17 bases between. Germline V gives CDR1 LNHDA, CDR2 SQIVND (reference sequence). The CDR3 totals 17 residues.

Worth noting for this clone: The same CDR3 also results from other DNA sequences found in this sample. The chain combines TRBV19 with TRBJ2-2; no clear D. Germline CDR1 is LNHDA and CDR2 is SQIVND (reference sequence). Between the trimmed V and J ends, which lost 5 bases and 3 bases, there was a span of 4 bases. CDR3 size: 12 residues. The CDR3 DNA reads TGTGCCAGTAGTCTGTACACCGGGGAGCTGTTTTTT. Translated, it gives CASSLYTGELFF.

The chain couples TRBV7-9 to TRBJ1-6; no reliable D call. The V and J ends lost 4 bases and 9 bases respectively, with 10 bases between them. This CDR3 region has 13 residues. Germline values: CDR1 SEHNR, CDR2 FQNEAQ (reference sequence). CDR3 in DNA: TGTGCCAGCAGCTGGGGAGAGCTTTCACCCCTCCACTTT. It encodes CASSWGELSPLHF. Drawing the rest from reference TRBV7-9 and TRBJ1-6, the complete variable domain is DTGVSQNPRHKITKRGQNVTFRCDPISEHNRLYWYRQTLGQGPEFLTYFQNEAQLEKSRLLSDRFSAERPKGSFSTLEIQRTEQGDSAMYLCASSWGELSPLHFGNGTRLTVT.

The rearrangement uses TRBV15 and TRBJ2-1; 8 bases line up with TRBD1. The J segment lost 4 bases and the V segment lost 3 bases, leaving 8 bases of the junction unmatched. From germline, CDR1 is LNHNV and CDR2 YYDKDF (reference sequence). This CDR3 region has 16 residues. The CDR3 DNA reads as TGTGCCACCAGCAGTCCCGACAGGGGAAGGTACAATGAGCAGTTCTTC. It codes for CATSSPDRGRYNEQFF. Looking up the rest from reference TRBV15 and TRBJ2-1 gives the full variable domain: DAMVIQNPRYQVTQFGKPVTLSCSQTLNHNVMYWYQQKSSQAPKLLFHYYDKDFNNEADTPDNFQSRRPNTSFCFLDIRSPGLGDTAMYLCATSSPDRGRYNEQFFGPGTRLTVL.

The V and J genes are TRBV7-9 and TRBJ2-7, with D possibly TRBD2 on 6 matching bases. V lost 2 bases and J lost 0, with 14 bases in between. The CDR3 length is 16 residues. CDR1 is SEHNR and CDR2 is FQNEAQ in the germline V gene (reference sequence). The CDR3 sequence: CASSLNIGGSSYEQYF. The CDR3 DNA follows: TGTGCCAGCAGCTTAAATATCGGGGGTAGCTCCTACGAGCAGTACTTC.

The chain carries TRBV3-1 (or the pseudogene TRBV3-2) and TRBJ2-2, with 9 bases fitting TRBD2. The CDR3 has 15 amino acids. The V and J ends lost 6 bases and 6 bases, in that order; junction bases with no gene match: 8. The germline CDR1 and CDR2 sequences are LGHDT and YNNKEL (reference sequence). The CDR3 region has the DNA TGTGCCAGCAGGCGCCTGGCGGGAGGGTCCGGGGAGCTGTTTTTT. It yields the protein CASRRLAGGSGELFF.

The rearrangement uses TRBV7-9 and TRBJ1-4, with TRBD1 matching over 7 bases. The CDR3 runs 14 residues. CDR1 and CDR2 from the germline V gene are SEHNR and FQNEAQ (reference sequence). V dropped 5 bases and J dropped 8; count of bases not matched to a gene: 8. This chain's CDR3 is CASSTPGGEEKLFF. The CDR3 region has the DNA TGTGCCAGCAGCACCCCAGGGGGTGAGGAAAAACTGTTTTTT.

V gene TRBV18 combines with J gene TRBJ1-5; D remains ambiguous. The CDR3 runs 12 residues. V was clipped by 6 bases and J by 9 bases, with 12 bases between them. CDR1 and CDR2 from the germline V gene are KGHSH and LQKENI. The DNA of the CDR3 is TGTGCCAGCTCCCCCCCCACCGGGCCCCAGCATTTT. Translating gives CASSPPTGPQHF.

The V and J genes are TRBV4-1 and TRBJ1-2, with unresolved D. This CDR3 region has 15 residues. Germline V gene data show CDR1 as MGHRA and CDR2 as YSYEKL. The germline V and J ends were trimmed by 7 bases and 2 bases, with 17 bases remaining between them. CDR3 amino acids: CASTYRAPGNYGYTF. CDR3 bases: TGCGCCAGCACCTATCGGGCCCCGGGGAACTATGGCTACACCTTC.